Sequencing of this T cell receptor (beta chain) was carried out in a study of CD8 T cells in Susac syndrome (dated by TCRdb to the late 2010s). Regarding the complete study: Repertoire sequencing was used to test whether CD8+ T cell activation and differentiation in Susac syndrome was antigen driven. CD8+ T cell repertoire clonality was compared between approximately 12 healthy donors, around 14 Susac syndrome patients and roughly 15 multiple sclerosis patients. Study-wide conclusions, independent of this receptor: The TCR sequencing and HLA analysis was acknowledged to have included a relatively small number of individuals.

RNA was extracted using the RNeasy kit, and roughly 0.45 to 1 microgram was reverse transcribed with random hexamers. The immunoSEQ multiplex PCR assay, covering 54 Vbeta and 13 Jbeta segments, was used to amplify TCR beta CDR3 regions. To correct PCR amplification bias, a synthetic template baseline was used for both primer optimization and computational correction. On the authors' methods: Reads were annotated to V, D and J genes per IMGT and analyzed with immunoSEQ Analyzer, keeping only productive sequences. Clonality was computed as one minus Shannon entropy normalized by log2 of the number of productive unique sequences. For each patient and control, public and private clones were evaluated within the 100 most prevalent clones. A clone was defined as Susac-specific if it was absent from the healthy and MS cohorts, from 1052 published viral clones and from other ImmuneACCESS disease sequences. TCRdb reran the public reads through fastp at Q25 and MiXCR, keeping productive beta chains. CDR3 protein sequences are deduplicated, and each keeps its most common genes and DNA. The V and J calls follow TCRdb's processing rather than the paper's. The sample table lists hundreds of thousands of distinct CDR3 sequences, approximately 85% of them with a count of one. The ten largest clonotypes hold approximately 0.11% of the sample.

The germline V end is reduced by 0 bases and the J end by 8 bases; junction bases left unmatched: 9. The CDR3 goes from the cysteine to the phenylalanine over 17 residues. The DNA shown is the 51-base CDR3, in frame from base 1. In the germline V gene, CDR1 corresponds to SGHRS and CDR2 to YFSETQ. For this clonotype: Its antigen is unknown. No base quality information exists; no much larger clone differs at one position.

Peripheral blood CD8+ and CD4+ T cells from healthy donors, Susac syndrome patients and multiple sclerosis patients were profiled using high-throughput TCR beta sequencing. Treatment-naive patients with stable or active relapsing-remitting disease fulfilling revised McDonald criteria were used as multiple sclerosis controls. Bulk CD8+ and CD4+ T cells were purified by magnetic negative isolation, while CD8+ TEMRA cells were enriched using FACS. Blood was drawn into EDTA tubes, processed within 24 hours, and PBMCs were isolated by density gradient centrifugation. PBMCs intended for TCR sequencing were cryopreserved in liquid nitrogen and were subsequently thawed in a 37 degrees C water bath. The sorted or isolated CD4+, CD8+ and CD8+ TEMRA cells reached a purity of at least 90%.

The sequenced material came from CD8+ T cells from PBMCs. The chain was built from TRBV5-1 and TRBJ2-1; 12 bases in between match TRBD1. The receptor's source is a human donor with multiple sclerosis. The nucleotide sequence reads TGCGCCAGCAGCTTGGCTATTGGGGACAGGGGGCGCCATGAGCAGTTCTTC. The resulting protein is CASSLAIGDRGRHEQFF.